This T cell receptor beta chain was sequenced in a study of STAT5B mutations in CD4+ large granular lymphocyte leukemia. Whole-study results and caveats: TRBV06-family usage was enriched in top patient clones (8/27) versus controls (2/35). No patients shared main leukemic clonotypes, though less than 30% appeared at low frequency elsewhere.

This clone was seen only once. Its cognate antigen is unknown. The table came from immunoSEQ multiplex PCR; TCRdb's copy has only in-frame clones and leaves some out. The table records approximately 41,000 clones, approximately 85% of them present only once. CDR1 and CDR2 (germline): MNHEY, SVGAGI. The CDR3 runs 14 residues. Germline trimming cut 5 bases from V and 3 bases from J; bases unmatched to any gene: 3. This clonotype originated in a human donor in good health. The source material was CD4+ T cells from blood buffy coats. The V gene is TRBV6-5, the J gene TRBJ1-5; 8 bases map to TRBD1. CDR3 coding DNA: TGTGCCAGCAGTCCGGGACAGGCCAATCAGCCCCAGCATTTT. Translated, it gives CASSPGQANQPQHF.